These T cell receptor beta chains were read from a single sample in a study of shared clonotypes between healthy human individuals. The assay was immunoSEQ multiplex PCR, and TCRdb's table has in-frame clones only and misses some. The repertoire holds a few million clones, with approximately 95% as singletons. Specimen: naive CD4+ T cells from PBMCs. These receptors all stem from a man younger than 30 in good health. Some clones in this sample may be carry-over from other donors' samples. The CDR3 runs from the conserved cysteine through the conserved F or W. Fields, in order: clone size, J gene, V gene, D gene, CDR3 protein, CDR3 DNA. The D gene is left open where the match is weak. Where a row states a size, it is once, few, many or the class of an expanded clone; other rows omit it.

NA TRBJ1-1 TRBV2 TRBD1 CASTKEGAGGTPPFF TGTGCCAGCACAAAAGAGGGAGCAGGGGGCACCCCGCCATTCTTT
NA TRBJ2-7 TRBV6-1 NA CASKGGLEQYF TGTGCCAGCAAGGGCGGCCTGGAGCAGTACTTC
NA TRBJ2-7 TRBV4-1 NA CASSPLTGRGTYEQYF TGCGCCAGCAGCCCCCTAACAGGCCGGGGAACCTACGAGCAGTACTTC
NA TRBJ2-3 TRBV30 NA CAWSLTVLFTDTQYF TGTGCCTGGAGCTTGACAGTCCTTTTCACAGATACGCAGTATTTT
NA TRBJ2-5 TRBV29-1 TRBD2 CSGGLAGVSSETQYF TGCAGCGGGGGACTAGCGGGAGTCTCTTCAGAGACCCAGTACTTC
NA TRBJ1-4 TRBV5-4 NA CASSLNAGGEKLFF TGTGCCAGCAGCTTGAATGCGGGGGGAGAAAAACTGTTTTTT
few TRBJ1-2 TRBV10-3 NA CAISESWTASNGYTF TGTGCCATCAGTGAGTCTTGGACAGCAAGTAATGGCTACACCTTC
NA TRBJ1-5 TRBV6-5 NA CASSYGGNSNQPQHF TGTGCCAGCAGTTACGGGGGGAATAGCAATCAGCCCCAGCATTTT
NA TRBJ1-3 TRBV11-2 NA CASSYGNHRWSGNTIYF TGTGCCAGCAGCTACGGGAATCACAGGTGGTCTGGAAACACCATATATTTT
NA TRBJ2-7 TRBV27 NA CASWSASSYEQYF TGTGCCAGCTGGAGCGCGAGCTCCTACGAGCAGTACTTC
NA TRBJ2-3 TRBV11-3 NA CASSLELDTQYF TGTGCCAGCAGCTTAGAGCTAGATACGCAGTATTTT
NA TRBJ2-4 TRBV5-6 TRBD2 CASSSPSGSKNIQYF TGTGCCAGCAGCTCCCCTAGCGGTTCCAAAAACATTCAGTACTTC
NA TRBJ2-2 TRBV29-1 TRBD2 CSVGRGTSGTGELFF TGCAGCGTCGGACGAGGGACTAGCGGGACCGGGGAGCTGTTTTTT
NA TRBJ2-3 TRBV5-1 NA CASSLAGPPDTQYF TGCGCCAGCAGCTTGGCAGGACCGCCAGATACGCAGTATTTT
NA TRBJ2-5 TRBV5-8 NA CASSPHTLGEETQYF TGTGCCAGCAGCCCGCATACCTTGGGGGAGGAGACCCAGTACTTC
NA TRBJ2-1 TRBV7-2 NA CASSLIAGIDEQFF TGTGCCAGCAGCTTAATCGCGGGAATCGATGAGCAGTTCTTC
NA TRBJ2-7 TRBV2 NA CASHLAGEQYF TGTGCCAGCCACCTCGCGGGCGAGCAGTACTTC
NA TRBJ1-2 TRBV5-8 NA CASSGPRGANYGYTF TGTGCCAGCAGCGGCCCGAGGGGAGCTAACTATGGCTACACCTTC
NA TRBJ2-4 TRBV27 TRBD2 CASQPAGSGRAGKNIQYF TGTGCCAGTCAACCTGCGGGTAGCGGGAGGGCGGGCAAAAACATTCAGTACTTC
NA TRBJ2-4 TRBV28 NA CASSAQNIQYF TGTGCCAGCAGTGCGCAAAACATTCAGTACTTC
NA TRBJ2-6 TRBV2 NA CASIGRSGANVLTF TGTGCCAGCATTGGGCGCTCTGGGGCCAACGTCCTGACTTTC
NA TRBJ2-3 TRBV4-3 TRBD2 CASSLGTSGRADTQYF TGCGCCAGCAGCCTGGGGACTAGCGGGAGGGCAGATACGCAGTATTTT
NA TRBJ1-4 TRBV5-1 TRBD1 CASSSGGEGEKLFF TGCGCCAGCAGCTCAGGGGGAGAAGGTGAAAAACTGTTTTTT
NA TRBJ2-1 TRBV9 NA CASSVEGASYNEQFF TGTGCCAGCAGCGTAGAAGGGGCCTCCTACAATGAGCAGTTCTTC
NA TRBJ1-4 TRBV14 NA CASSQVDNTGSTNEKLFF TGTGCCAGCAGCCAGGTCGACAACACAGGGTCAACTAATGAAAAACTGTTTTTT
NA TRBJ2-3 TRBV5-1 NA CASSPDVDTQYF TGCGCCAGCAGCCCCGACGTGGATACGCAGTATTTT
NA TRBJ2-3 TRBV5-4 TRBD1 CASAGTGGTDTQYF TGTGCCAGCGCAGGGACAGGGGGCACAGATACGCAGTATTTT
NA TRBJ2-1 TRBV6-6 TRBD1 CASSYVQGVGEQFF TGTGCCAGCAGTTACGTACAGGGGGTAGGTGAGCAGTTCTTC
NA TRBJ2-7 TRBV13 NA CASSLGGEPQSFRYF TGTGCCAGCAGCTTAGGGGGGGAGCCCCAAAGTTTTCGGTACTTC
NA TRBJ1-1 TRBV29-1 NA CSAPSGPYQLNTEAFF TGCAGCGCACCCTCGGGGCCATACCAATTGAACACTGAAGCTTTCTTT
NA TRBJ1-4 TRBV6-6 TRBD1 CASRDRGNEKLFF TGTGCCAGCAGAGACAGGGGGAATGAAAAACTGTTTTTT
NA TRBJ2-7 TRBV6-1 NA CASIVRLGAYEQYF TGTGCCAGCATTGTCAGGCTAGGGGCCTACGAGCAGTACTTC
NA TRBJ1-5 TRBV18 TRBD1 CASSILDRGQPQHF TGTGCCAGCTCAATTTTGGACAGGGGGCAGCCCCAGCATTTT
NA TRBJ1-6 TRBV6-1 NA CAAATVNNSPLHF TGTGCCGCTGCAACAGTGAATAATTCACCCCTCCACTTT
NA TRBJ2-7 TRBV27 NA CASSLKHRSGTRSYEQYF TGTGCCAGCAGTTTAAAGCATAGGTCGGGAACCCGCTCCTACGAGCAGTACTTC
few TRBJ1-1 TRBV18 TRBD1 CASSPTGGRMNTEAFF TGTGCCAGCTCGCCCACAGGGGGCCGCATGAACACTGAAGCTTTCTTT
NA TRBJ2-1 TRBV7-3 NA CASSLYGLGNEQFF TGTGCCAGCAGCTTATACGGCCTCGGCAATGAGCAGTTCTTC
NA TRBJ2-3 TRBV7-3 TRBD2 CASSLSGIEDTQYF TGTGCCAGCAGCTTGAGCGGGATTGAAGATACGCAGTATTTT
NA TRBJ1-2 TRBV2 NA CARSTGGYTF TGTGCCAGATCCACGGGTGGCTACACCTTC
NA TRBJ2-5 TRBV28 NA CASSSPRGVSGETQYF TGTGCCAGCAGTTCCCCGAGGGGGGTGAGTGGGGAGACCCAGTACTTC
NA TRBJ2-7 TRBV9 TRBD1 CASSPGTGLAEQYF TGTGCCAGCAGCCCCGGGACAGGGTTGGCCGAGCAGTACTTC
NA TRBJ2-7 TRBV29-1 TRBD1 CSAMPGQGYEQYF TGCAGCGCAATGCCGGGACAGGGGTACGAGCAGTACTTC
NA TRBJ2-3 TRBV30 NA CAWSVRFLMSDTQYF TGTGCCTGGAGTGTACGGTTTCTTATGTCAGATACGCAGTATTTT
once TRBJ2-7 TRBV7-8 TRBD2 CASSSAGGGYEQYF TGTGCCAGCAGCTCGGCGGGGGGGGGCTACGAGCAGTACTTC
NA TRBJ2-7 TRBV6-5 NA CASSYSRDPAYEQYF TGTGCCAGCAGTTACTCGAGGGACCCTGCCTACGAGCAGTACTTC
NA TRBJ2-7 TRBV5-1 NA CASSPVLRPLGEQYF TGCGCCAGCAGCCCCGTCTTGCGTCCCCTAGGGGAGCAGTACTTC
NA TRBJ1-2 TRBV10-3 NA CAISSTGVPYGYTF TGTGCCATCAGTTCGACAGGCGTTCCCTATGGCTACACCTTC
NA TRBJ2-7 TRBV27 NA CASSELTPRLTYEQYF TGTGCCAGCAGTGAATTGACACCACGCTTAACCTACGAGCAGTACTTC
NA TRBJ1-1 TRBV6-1 NA CASSRDRHAFF TGTGCCAGCAGTCGGGACCGCCACGCTTTCTTT
NA TRBJ2-3 TRBV7-6 NA CASSRLRGAGDTQYF TGTGCCAGCAGCCGATTAAGGGGCGCAGGAGATACGCAGTATTTT
NA TRBJ1-4 TRBV6-6 NA CASSYSQEDGRKLFF TGTGCCAGCAGTTACTCACAGGAGGACGGCCGAAAACTGTTTTTT
NA TRBJ2-4 TRBV15 TRBD2 CATSRPPGLAGAKGEGIQYF TGTGCCACCAGCAGACCCCCGGGACTAGCGGGAGCAAAGGGTGAAGGGATTCAGTACTTC
once TRBJ2-7 TRBV15 TRBD1 CATSREDRRNEQYF TGTGCCACCAGCAGAGAGGACAGGCGGAACGAGCAGTACTTC
once TRBJ1-2 TRBV6-5 NA CASSSGYGYTF TGTGCCAGCAGCTCAGGGTATGGCTACACCTTC
NA TRBJ2-2 TRBV4-3 TRBD2 CASSQESAGFTGELFF TGCGCCAGCAGCCAAGAATCAGCGGGATTCACCGGGGAGCTGTTTTTT